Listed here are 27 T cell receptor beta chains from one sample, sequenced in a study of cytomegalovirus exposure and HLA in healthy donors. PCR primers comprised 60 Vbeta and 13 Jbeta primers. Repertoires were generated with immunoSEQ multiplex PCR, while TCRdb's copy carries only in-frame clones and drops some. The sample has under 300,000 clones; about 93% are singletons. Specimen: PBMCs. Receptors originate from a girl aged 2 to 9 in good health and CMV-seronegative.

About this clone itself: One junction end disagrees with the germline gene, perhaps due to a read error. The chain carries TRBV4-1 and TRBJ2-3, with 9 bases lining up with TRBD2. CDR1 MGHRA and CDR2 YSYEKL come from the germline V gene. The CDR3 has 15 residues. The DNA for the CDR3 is TGCGCCATCTCTACCCAAGCGGGGGGCACCGATACGCAGTATTTT. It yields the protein CAISTQAGGTDTQYF.

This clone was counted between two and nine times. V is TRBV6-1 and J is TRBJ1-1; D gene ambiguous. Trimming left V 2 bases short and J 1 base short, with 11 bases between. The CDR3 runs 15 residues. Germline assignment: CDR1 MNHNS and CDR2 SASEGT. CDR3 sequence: CASSEWQAKNTEAFF. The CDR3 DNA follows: TGTGCCAGCAGTGAATGGCAGGCGAAGAACACTGAAGCTTTCTTT.

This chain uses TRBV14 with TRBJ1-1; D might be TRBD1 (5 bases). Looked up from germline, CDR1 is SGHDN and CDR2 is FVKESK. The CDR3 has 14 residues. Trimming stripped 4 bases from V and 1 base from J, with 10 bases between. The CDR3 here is CASSLGGGNTEAFF. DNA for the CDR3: TGTGCCAGCAGCCTCGGGGGAGGGAACACTGAAGCTTTCTTT. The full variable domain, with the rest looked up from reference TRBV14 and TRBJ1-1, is EAGVTQFPSHSVIEKGQTVTLRCDPISGHDNLYWYRRVMGKEIKFLLHFVKESKQDESGMPNNRFLAERTGGTYSTLKVQPAELEDSGVYFCASSLGGGNTEAFFGQGTRLTVV.

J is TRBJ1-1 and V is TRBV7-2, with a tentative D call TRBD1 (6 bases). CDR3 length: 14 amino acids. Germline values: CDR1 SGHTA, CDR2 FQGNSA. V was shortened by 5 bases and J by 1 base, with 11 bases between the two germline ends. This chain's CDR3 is CASSKPGQNTEAFF. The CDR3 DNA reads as TGTGCCAGCAGCAAACCGGGACAGAACACTGAAGCTTTCTTT.

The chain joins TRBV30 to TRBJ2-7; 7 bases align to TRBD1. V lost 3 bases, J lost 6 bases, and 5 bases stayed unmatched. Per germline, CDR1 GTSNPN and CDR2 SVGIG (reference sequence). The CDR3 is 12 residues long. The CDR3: CAWSRDSSEQYF. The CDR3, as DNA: TGTGCCTGGAGCCGGGACAGCAGCGAGCAGTACTTC.

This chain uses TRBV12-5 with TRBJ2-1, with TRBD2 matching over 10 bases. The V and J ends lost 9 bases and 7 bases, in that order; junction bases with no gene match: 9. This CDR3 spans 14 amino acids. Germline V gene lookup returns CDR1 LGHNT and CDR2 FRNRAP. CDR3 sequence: CASNPSGSGNEQFF. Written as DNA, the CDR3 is TGTGCTAGCAATCCTAGCGGGAGCGGTAATGAGCAGTTCTTC.

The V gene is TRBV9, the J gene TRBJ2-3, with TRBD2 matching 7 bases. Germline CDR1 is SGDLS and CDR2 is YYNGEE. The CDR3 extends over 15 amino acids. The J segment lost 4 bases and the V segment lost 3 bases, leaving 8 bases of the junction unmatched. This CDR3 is CASSAYGGGSDTQYF. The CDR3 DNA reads TGTGCCAGCAGCGCTTATGGGGGGGGATCAGATACGCAGTATTTT.

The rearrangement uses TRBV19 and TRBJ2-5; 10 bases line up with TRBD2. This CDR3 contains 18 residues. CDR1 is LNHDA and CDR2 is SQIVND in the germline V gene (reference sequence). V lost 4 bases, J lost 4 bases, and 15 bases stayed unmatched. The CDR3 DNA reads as TGTGCCAGTAGTACCAAAGGAACTAGCGGGAACGGGAGAGAGACCCAGTACTTC. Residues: CASSTKGTSGNGRETQYF. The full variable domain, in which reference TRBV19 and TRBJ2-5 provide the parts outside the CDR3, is DGGITQSPKYLFRKEGQNVTLSCEQNLNHDAMYWYRQDPGQGLRLIYYSQIVNDFQKGDIAEGYSVSREKKESFPLTVTSAQKNPTAFYLCASSTKGTSGNGRETQYFGPGTRLLVL.

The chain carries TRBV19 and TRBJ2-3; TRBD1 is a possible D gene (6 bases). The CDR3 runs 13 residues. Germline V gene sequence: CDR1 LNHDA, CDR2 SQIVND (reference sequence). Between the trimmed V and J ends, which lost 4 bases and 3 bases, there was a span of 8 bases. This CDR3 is CASSRDRTDTQYF. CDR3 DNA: TGTGCCAGTAGTAGAGACAGGACAGATACGCAGTATTTT.

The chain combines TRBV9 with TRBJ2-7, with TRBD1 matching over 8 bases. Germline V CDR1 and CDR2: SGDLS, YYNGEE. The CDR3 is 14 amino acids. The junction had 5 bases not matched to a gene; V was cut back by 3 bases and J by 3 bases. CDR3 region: CASSAGQDYYEQYF. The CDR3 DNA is TGTGCCAGCAGCGCGGGACAGGACTACTACGAGCAGTACTTC.

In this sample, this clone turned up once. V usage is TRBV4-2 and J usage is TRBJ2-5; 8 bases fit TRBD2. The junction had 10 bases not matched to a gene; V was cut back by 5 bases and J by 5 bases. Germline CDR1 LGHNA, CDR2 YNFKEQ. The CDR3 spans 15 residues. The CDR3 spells CASSASGGAWETQYF. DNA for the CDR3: TGTGCCAGCAGCGCCTCCGGGGGGGCATGGGAGACCCAGTACTTC.

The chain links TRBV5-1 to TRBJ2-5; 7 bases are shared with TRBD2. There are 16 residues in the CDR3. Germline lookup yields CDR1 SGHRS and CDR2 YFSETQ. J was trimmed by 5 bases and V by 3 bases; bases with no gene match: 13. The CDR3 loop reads CASSSTDPGGGETQYF. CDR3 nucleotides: TGCGCCAGCAGCTCAACGGACCCCGGGGGAGGGGAGACCCAGTACTTC.

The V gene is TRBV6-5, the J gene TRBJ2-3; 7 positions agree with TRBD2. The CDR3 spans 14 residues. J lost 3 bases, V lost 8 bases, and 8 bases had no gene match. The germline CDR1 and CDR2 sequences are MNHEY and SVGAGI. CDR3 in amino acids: CASGGGSRTDTQYF. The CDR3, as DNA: TGTGCCAGCGGGGGGGGAAGCAGGACAGATACGCAGTATTTT.

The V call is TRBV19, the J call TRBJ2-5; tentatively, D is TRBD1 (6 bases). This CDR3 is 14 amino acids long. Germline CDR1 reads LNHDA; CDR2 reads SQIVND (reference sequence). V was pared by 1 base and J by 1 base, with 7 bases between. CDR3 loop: CASSIARGQETQYF. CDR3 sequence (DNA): TGTGCCAGTAGTATAGCCAGGGGCCAAGAGACCCAGTACTTC. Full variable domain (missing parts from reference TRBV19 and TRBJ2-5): DGGITQSPKYLFRKEGQNVTLSCEQNLNHDAMYWYRQDPGQGLRLIYYSQIVNDFQKGDIAEGYSVSREKKESFPLTVTSAQKNPTAFYLCASSIARGQETQYFGPGTRLLVL.

As DNA, the CDR3 is TGTGCCAGCAGCTCATATACTCGGGGCGGGAGGCCGTCCTACAATGAGCAGTTCTTC. Encoded protein: CASSSYTRGGRPSYNEQFF. The genes are TRBV5-6 and TRBJ2-1, with 8 bases that match TRBD2. The CDR3 extends over 19 amino acids. The germline CDR1 and CDR2 sequences are SGHDT and YYEEEE. After removal of 3 bases from V and 1 base from J, the junction contained 15 bases not matched to a gene.

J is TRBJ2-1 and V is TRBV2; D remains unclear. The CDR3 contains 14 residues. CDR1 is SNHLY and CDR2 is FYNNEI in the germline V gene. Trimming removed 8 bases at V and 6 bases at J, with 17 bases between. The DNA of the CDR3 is TGTGCCAGCTATCGAGAGCTAGATAGCAATGAGCAGTTCTTC. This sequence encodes CASYRELDSNEQFF.

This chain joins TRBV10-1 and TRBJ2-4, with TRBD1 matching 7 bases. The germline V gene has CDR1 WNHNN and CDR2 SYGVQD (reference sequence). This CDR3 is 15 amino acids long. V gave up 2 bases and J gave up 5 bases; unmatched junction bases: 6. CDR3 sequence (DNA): TGCGCCAGCAGTGAGACGACAGGGTTGGAAAACATTCAGTACTTC. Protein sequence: CASSETTGLENIQYF.

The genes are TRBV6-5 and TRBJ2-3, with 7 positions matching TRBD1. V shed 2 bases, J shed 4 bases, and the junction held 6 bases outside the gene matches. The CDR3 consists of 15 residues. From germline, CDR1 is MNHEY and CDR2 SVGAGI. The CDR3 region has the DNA TGTGCCAGCAGTTACCAAGTGACAGGGTCAGATACGCAGTATTTT. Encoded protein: CASSYQVTGSDTQYF.

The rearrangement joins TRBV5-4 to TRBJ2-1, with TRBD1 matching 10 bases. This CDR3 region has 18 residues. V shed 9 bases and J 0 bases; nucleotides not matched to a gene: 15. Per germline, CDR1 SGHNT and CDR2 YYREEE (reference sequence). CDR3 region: CATTGQGSSTSSYNEQFF. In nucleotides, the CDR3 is TGTGCCACGACGGGACAGGGGTCCTCAACTAGCTCCTACAATGAGCAGTTCTTC.

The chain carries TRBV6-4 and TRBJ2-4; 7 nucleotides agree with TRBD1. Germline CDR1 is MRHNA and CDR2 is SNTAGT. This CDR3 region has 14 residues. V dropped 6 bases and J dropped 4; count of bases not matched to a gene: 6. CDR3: CASRPLDRKNIQYF. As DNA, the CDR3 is TGTGCCAGCAGGCCCCTGGACAGGAAAAACATTCAGTACTTC.

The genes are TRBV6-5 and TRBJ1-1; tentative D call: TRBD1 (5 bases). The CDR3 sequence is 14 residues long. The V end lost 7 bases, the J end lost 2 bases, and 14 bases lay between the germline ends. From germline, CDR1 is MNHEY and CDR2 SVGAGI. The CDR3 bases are TGTGCCAGCACCCCCTCGGGGACTAACACTGAAGCTTTCTTT. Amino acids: CASTPSGTNTEAFF.

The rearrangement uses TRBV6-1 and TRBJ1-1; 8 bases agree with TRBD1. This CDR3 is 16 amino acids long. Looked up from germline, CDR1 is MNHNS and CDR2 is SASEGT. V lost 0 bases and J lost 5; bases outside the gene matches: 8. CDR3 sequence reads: CASSEASGQGRTEAFF. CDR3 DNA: TGTGCCAGCAGTGAAGCGTCCGGACAGGGTAGAACTGAAGCTTTCTTT.

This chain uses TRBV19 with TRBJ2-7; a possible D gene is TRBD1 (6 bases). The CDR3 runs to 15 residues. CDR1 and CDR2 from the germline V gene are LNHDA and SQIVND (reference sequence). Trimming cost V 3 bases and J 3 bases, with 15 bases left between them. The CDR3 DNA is TGTGCCAGTAGTATGGGCCAGGGGAGCGGCTACGAGCAGTACTTC. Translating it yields CASSMGQGSGYEQYF.

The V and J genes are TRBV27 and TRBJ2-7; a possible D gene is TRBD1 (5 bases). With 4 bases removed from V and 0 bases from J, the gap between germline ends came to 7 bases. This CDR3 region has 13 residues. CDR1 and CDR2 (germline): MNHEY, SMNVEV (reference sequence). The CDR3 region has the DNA TGTGCCAGCAGTTCGGACACCTCCTACGAGCAGTACTTC. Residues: CASSSDTSYEQYF.

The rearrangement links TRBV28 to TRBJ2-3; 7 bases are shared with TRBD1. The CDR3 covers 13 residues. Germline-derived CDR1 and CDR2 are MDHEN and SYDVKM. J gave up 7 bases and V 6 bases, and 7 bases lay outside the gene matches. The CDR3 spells CASRQEGAYTQYF. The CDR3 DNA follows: TGTGCCAGCAGACAAGAGGGGGCCTATACGCAGTATTTT.

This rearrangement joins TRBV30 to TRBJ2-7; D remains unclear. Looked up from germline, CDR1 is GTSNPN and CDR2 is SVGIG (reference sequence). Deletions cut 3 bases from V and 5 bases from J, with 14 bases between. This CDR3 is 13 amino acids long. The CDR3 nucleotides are TGTGCCTGGAGCGCCCCACTTGGTCACGAGCAGTACTTC. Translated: CAWSAPLGHEQYF.

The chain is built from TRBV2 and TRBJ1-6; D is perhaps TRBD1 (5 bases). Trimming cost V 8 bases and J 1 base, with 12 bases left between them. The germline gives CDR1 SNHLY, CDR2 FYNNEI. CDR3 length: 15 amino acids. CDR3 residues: CASGKEGSYNSPLHF. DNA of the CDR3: TGTGCCAGCGGGAAGGAGGGGTCCTATAATTCACCCCTCCACTTT. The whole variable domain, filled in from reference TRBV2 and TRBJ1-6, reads EPEVTQTPSHQVTQMGQEVILRCVPISNHLYFYWYRQILGQKVEFLVSFYNNEISEKSEIFDDQFSVERPDGSNFTLKIRSTKLEDSAMYFCASGKEGSYNSPLHFGNGTRLTVT.